A selection of T cell receptor beta chains follows, all from one sample in a study of beta chain features in type 1 diabetes. The protocol was immunoSEQ multiplex PCR, while the TCRdb copy is restricted to in-frame clones and leaves out a portion. In the table there are about 280,000 clones, about 15% of which are singletons. Material for sequencing was naive CD4+ T cells from blood. The receptors come from a young man with type 1 diabetes. The CDR3 runs from the conserved cysteine through the conserved F or W. The D gene is left open where the match is weak. Clone sizes are given selectively: once, few, many, or a class where the clone is expanded.

j_call v_call d_call cdr3_length clone_size cdr3_nt cdr3_aa
TRBJ2-7 TRBV23-1 TRBD2 16 few TGCGCCAGCAGTCAACCTAGCGGGGTTTTCTCCTACGAGCAGTACTTC CASSQPSGVFSYEQYF
TRBJ1-2 TRBV2 NA 11 NA TGTGCCAGCAGGCAGGAAGAAGGCTACACCTTC CASRQEEGYTF
TRBJ2-5 TRBV10-3 TRBD1 14 NA TGTGCCATCAGGGGAGACAGGGCCGGGGAGACCCAGTACTTC CAIRGDRAGETQYF
TRBJ2-2 TRBV6-1 TRBD1 14 NA TGTGCCAGCACCAGACAGGGGGCAGACGGGGAGCTGTTTTTT CASTRQGADGELFF
TRBJ2-7 TRBV2 NA 12 few TGTGCCAGCAGTGAAAGGTCCCCAGGTGAAGACTTC CASSERSPGEDF
TRBJ2-3 TRBV30 NA 15 NA TGTGCCTGGAGTGTACTGGGGGCCCGGTCAGATACGCAGTATTTT CAWSVLGARSDTQYF
TRBJ1-1 TRBV21-1 NA 15 NA TGTGCCAGCAGCAAAGAAGGAGGGGTCAGCACTGAAGCTTTCTTT CASSKEGGVSTEAFF
TRBJ1-1 TRBV10-3 NA 15 few TGTGCCATCAGTGAGTCAATCCGGGGGAACACTGAAGCTTTCTTT CAISESIRGNTEAFF
TRBJ2-7 TRBV18 NA 13 NA TGTGCCAGCTCATTGAGTAATCCCTACGAGCAGTACTTC CASSLSNPYEQYF
TRBJ2-7 TRBV5-1 TRBD1 14 few TGCGCCAGCAGTCCGGGACAGGTTTCCTACGAGCAGTACTTC CASSPGQVSYEQYF
TRBJ2-7 TRBV7-2 TRBD2 19 few TGTGCCAGCAGCTTAGCGCATGGACTAGCGGGAGGTTCCTTCTACGAGCAGTACTTC CASSLAHGLAGGSFYEQYF
TRBJ2-1 TRBV29-1 NA 11 NA TGCAGCGTGAGGCTGGGCAATGAGCAGTTCTTC CSVRLGNEQFF
TRBJ2-1 TRBV14 TRBD2 14 once TGTGCCAGCAGCTCCGGCGGGAGATTCAATGAGCAGTTCTTC CASSSGGRFNEQFF
TRBJ2-6 TRBV15 NA 14 NA TGTGCCACCAGCCTTAGATCAGGGGCCAACGTCCTGACTTTC CATSLRSGANVLTF
TRBJ2-1 TRBV29-1 TRBD1 11 few TGCAGCGTTACAGGGGTGGAGGAGCAGTTCTTC CSVTGVEEQFF
TRBJ2-1 TRBV29-1 TRBD2 14 few TGCAGCGTTGAAGTGCTAGCGGGAGTCAGAGAGCAGTTCTTC CSVEVLAGVREQFF
TRBJ2-7 TRBV11-2 NA 11 few TGTGCCAGCAGTTCCAGTTACGAGCAGTACTTC CASSSSYEQYF
TRBJ1-2 TRBV6-6 TRBD1 14 NA TGTGCCAGCAGAACTGGGACAGCAAACTATGGCTACACCTTC CASRTGTANYGYTF
TRBJ1-2 TRBV19 TRBD1 11 NA TGTGCCAGCAGGGGGGACTATGGCTACACCTTC CASRGDYGYTF
TRBJ2-7 TRBV2 NA 14 NA TGTGCCAGCAAATTTAGGGGAAGTAGCTACGAGCAGTACTTC CASKFRGSSYEQYF
TRBJ2-7 TRBV7-2 TRBD2 15 NA TGTGCCAGCAGCTTAGGAATCGCGGGAGGATACGAGCAGTACTTC CASSLGIAGGYEQYF
TRBJ2-1 TRBV5-6 NA 15 few TGTGCCAGCAGCTCACAGGGCATCTCCTACAATGAGCAGTTCTTC CASSSQGISYNEQFF